A selection of T cell receptor beta chains follows, all from one sample in a study of blood T cell repertoires in COVID-19. TCRdb's table, derived via immunoSEQ multiplex PCR, lists solely in-frame clones and lacks some. The sample includes more than 300,000 clones, more than 75% of them seen just once. Sequencing was carried out using peripheral blood. The receptors were sampled from a woman aged 50 to 60 with acute or convalescent COVID-19. The CDR3 runs from the conserved cysteine through the conserved F or W. D genes are given only for firm matches. Some rows have no size entry. The others give once, few or many, or a class for an expanded clone.

d_call: .
j_call: TRBJ2-2
clone_size: .
v_call: TRBV28
cdr3_nt: TGTGCCAGCAGTACCCGCAGGACTGTTATATACGGGGAGCTGTTTTTT
cdr3_aa: CASSTRRTVIYGELFF

d_call: .
j_call: TRBJ2-7
clone_size: .
v_call: TRBV30
cdr3_nt: TGTGCCTGGAGTACCCCGGGCGAGCAGTACTTC
cdr3_aa: CAWSTPGEQYF

d_call: TRBD1
j_call: TRBJ2-7
clone_size: once
v_call: TRBV5-1
cdr3_nt: TGCGCCAGCAGCCTCCGTGACAGGGGCGGCTACGAGCAGTACTTC
cdr3_aa: CASSLRDRGGYEQYF

d_call: TRBD1
j_call: TRBJ2-3
clone_size: .
v_call: TRBV19
cdr3_nt: TGTGCCAGTAGTCCTACAGGGGGAACAGATACGCAGTATTTT
cdr3_aa: CASSPTGGTDTQYF

d_call: .
j_call: TRBJ1-5
clone_size: .
v_call: TRBV10-3
cdr3_nt: TGTGCCATCGGGGGGAATAGCAATCAGCCCCAGCATTTT
cdr3_aa: CAIGGNSNQPQHF

d_call: TRBD1
j_call: TRBJ1-6
clone_size: .
v_call: TRBV2
cdr3_nt: TGTGCCAGCAGTAGGGACAGTCCAAATTCACCCCTCCACTTT
cdr3_aa: CASSRDSPNSPLHF

d_call: TRBD1
j_call: TRBJ1-1
clone_size: .
v_call: TRBV18
cdr3_nt: TGTGCCAGCTCACGTGGTACCGGACAGGGGTGGGGCACTGAAGCTTTCTTT
cdr3_aa: CASSRGTGQGWGTEAFF

d_call: TRBD1
j_call: TRBJ2-1
clone_size: .
v_call: TRBV4-1
cdr3_nt: TGCGCCAGCAGCCAAGACTCCGGACAGGGGTATTTCTTC
cdr3_aa: CASSQDSGQGYFF

d_call: .
j_call: TRBJ1-5
clone_size: .
v_call: TRBV5-1
cdr3_nt: TGCGCCAGCAGCTTGTCCGGGAATGGCAATCAGCCCCAGCATTTT
cdr3_aa: CASSLSGNGNQPQHF

d_call: TRBD1
j_call: TRBJ2-2
clone_size: .
v_call: TRBV20-1
cdr3_nt: TGCAGTGCTAGTAGGACAGGGGTGACCGGGGAGCTGTTTTTT
cdr3_aa: CSASRTGVTGELFF

d_call: .
j_call: TRBJ2-7
clone_size: .
v_call: TRBV13
cdr3_nt: TGTGCCTCCATGGGGACAAACTACGAGCAGTACTTC
cdr3_aa: CASMGTNYEQYF

d_call: .
j_call: TRBJ1-3
clone_size: .
v_call: TRBV7-9
cdr3_nt: TGTGCCAGCAGCTTAGGCGGCATAAGCTCTGGAAACACCATATATTTT
cdr3_aa: CASSLGGISSGNTIYF

d_call: .
j_call: TRBJ1-1
clone_size: .
v_call: TRBV7-9
cdr3_nt: TGTGCCAGCAGCCCTCCGTTCCGTTTGAACACTGAAGCTTTCTTT
cdr3_aa: CASSPPFRLNTEAFF

d_call: .
j_call: TRBJ2-1
clone_size: few
v_call: TRBV28
cdr3_nt: TGTGCCAGCATGAGCTCCTACAATGAGCAGTTCTTC
cdr3_aa: CASMSSYNEQFF

d_call: TRBD1
j_call: TRBJ1-4
clone_size: .
v_call: TRBV19
cdr3_nt: TGTGCCAGTAGTTCCGTCGACAGGGCCCGTGAAAAACTGTTTTTT
cdr3_aa: CASSSVDRAREKLFF

d_call: TRBD2
j_call: TRBJ2-7
clone_size: .
v_call: TRBV18
cdr3_nt: TGTGCCAGCTCGTTCACTAGCGGGAGTGTGTACGAGCAGTACTTC
cdr3_aa: CASSFTSGSVYEQYF

d_call: TRBD1
j_call: TRBJ1-2
clone_size: .
v_call: TRBV28
cdr3_nt: TGTGCCAGCAGAAAACAGGGGGATGGCTACACCTTC
cdr3_aa: CASRKQGDGYTF

d_call: TRBD2
j_call: TRBJ2-5
clone_size: .
v_call: TRBV6-6
cdr3_nt: TGTGCCAGCAGTCCGAGGCATAGCGGGCAAGAGACCCAGTACTTC
cdr3_aa: CASSPRHSGQETQYF

d_call: .
j_call: TRBJ2-2
clone_size: .
v_call: TRBV5-1
cdr3_nt: TGCGCCAGCAGCTTGGCGTTCGGGAGCGCCGGTAGTTCCGGGGAGCTGTTTTTT
cdr3_aa: CASSLAFGSAGSSGELFF

d_call: TRBD2
j_call: TRBJ2-1
clone_size: .
v_call: TRBV5-4
cdr3_nt: TGTGCCAGCAGCTTGGGTGGGAGGGGAGCCAATGAGCAGTTCTTC
cdr3_aa: CASSLGGRGANEQFF

d_call: .
j_call: TRBJ1-1
clone_size: .
v_call: TRBV6-4
cdr3_nt: TGTGCCAGCAGTGCAGGGGCCTACACTGAAGCTTTCTTT
cdr3_aa: CASSAGAYTEAFF

d_call: .
j_call: TRBJ2-1
clone_size: .
v_call: TRBV19
cdr3_nt: TGTGCCAGTAGTATAGCTTCCAGCTACAATGAGCAGTTCTTC
cdr3_aa: CASSIASSYNEQFF

d_call: TRBD2
j_call: TRBJ2-1
clone_size: few
v_call: TRBV7-2
cdr3_nt: TGTGCCAGCAGCGTCGCGGGGACTAGTAACTACAATGAGCAGTTCTTC
cdr3_aa: CASSVAGTSNYNEQFF

d_call: TRBD1
j_call: TRBJ1-6
clone_size: .
v_call: TRBV5-1
cdr3_nt: TGCGCCAGCAGCTTGGACAGGGGTGGGTCACCCCTCCACTTT
cdr3_aa: CASSLDRGGSPLHF

d_call: .
j_call: TRBJ1-5
clone_size: once
v_call: TRBV27
cdr3_nt: TGTGCCAGCAGTTCCCTCCAGGGCAATCAGCCCCAGCATTTT
cdr3_aa: CASSSLQGNQPQHF

d_call: TRBD1
j_call: TRBJ2-1
clone_size: .
v_call: TRBV18
cdr3_nt: TGTGCCAGCTCACCTCTCGGGACAGGGGGCCACAATGAGCAGTTCTTC
cdr3_aa: CASSPLGTGGHNEQFF

d_call: TRBD2
j_call: TRBJ2-1
clone_size: few
v_call: TRBV4-2
cdr3_nt: TGTGCCAGCAGCCAAGGCGGGAGGGGCAATGAGCAGTTCTTC
cdr3_aa: CASSQGGRGNEQFF

d_call: TRBD1
j_call: TRBJ1-6
clone_size: .
v_call: TRBV28
cdr3_nt: TGTGCCAGCAGTTTCGCGGACAGGGCTTATAATTCACCCCTCCACTTT
cdr3_aa: CASSFADRAYNSPLHF

d_call: TRBD2
j_call: TRBJ2-5
clone_size: .
v_call: TRBV24-1
cdr3_nt: TGTGCCACCACAGGAACTAGCGGGAGTGGGGAGACCCAGTACTTC
cdr3_aa: CATTGTSGSGETQYF

d_call: TRBD2
j_call: TRBJ2-5
clone_size: .
v_call: TRBV29-1
cdr3_nt: TGCAGCGGGCTGACTAGCGGGAGCGTAGAGACCCAGTACTTC
cdr3_aa: CSGLTSGSVETQYF

d_call: TRBD2
j_call: TRBJ2-7
clone_size: .
v_call: TRBV2
cdr3_nt: TGTGCCAGCAGTGACCGACTAGCGGGAGGCCAAACCTACGAGCAGTACTTC
cdr3_aa: CASSDRLAGGQTYEQYF

d_call: .
j_call: TRBJ2-3
clone_size: .
v_call: TRBV24-1
cdr3_nt: TGTGCCACCAGTGTCAGTCTCCGGGACAGAGGACTAGCAGGCAGCACAGATACGCAGTATTTT
cdr3_aa: CATSVSLRDRGLAGSTDTQYF

d_call: TRBD2
j_call: TRBJ2-7
clone_size: .
v_call: TRBV6-6
cdr3_nt: TGTGCCAGCAGTTCAAGCGGGAGGGCACCGTACGAGCAGTACTTC
cdr3_aa: CASSSSGRAPYEQYF

d_call: TRBD2
j_call: TRBJ2-7
clone_size: .
v_call: TRBV5-1
cdr3_nt: TGCGCCAGCAGCGCGACTAGCGGGGGGGGCTACGAGCAGTACTTC
cdr3_aa: CASSATSGGGYEQYF

d_call: .
j_call: TRBJ1-4
clone_size: .
v_call: TRBV18
cdr3_nt: TGTGCCAGCTCACCCGGACAGCCTAATGAAAAACTGTTTTTT
cdr3_aa: CASSPGQPNEKLFF

d_call: TRBD1
j_call: TRBJ1-4
clone_size: few
v_call: TRBV9
cdr3_nt: TGTGCCAGCAGCGCCCCGACAGGGGGTCGTGACGGTGAAAAACTGTTTTTT
cdr3_aa: CASSAPTGGRDGEKLFF

d_call: .
j_call: TRBJ2-5
clone_size: .
v_call: TRBV9
cdr3_nt: TGTGCCAGCAGCGTAGGTGTGTCAGTCTTGTACCAAGAGACCCAGTACTTC
cdr3_aa: CASSVGVSVLYQETQYF

d_call: .
j_call: TRBJ1-4
clone_size: once
v_call: TRBV5-4
cdr3_nt: TGTGCCAGCAGCTCGACCGGGACTAGCGAAAAACTGTTTTTT
cdr3_aa: CASSSTGTSEKLFF

d_call: TRBD1
j_call: TRBJ1-1
clone_size: .
v_call: TRBV6-4
cdr3_nt: TGTGCCGCTATCCCCCCAGGGGGCTTTGGCACTGAAGCTTTCTTT
cdr3_aa: CAAIPPGGFGTEAFF

d_call: TRBD1
j_call: TRBJ2-3
clone_size: once
v_call: TRBV7-3
cdr3_nt: TGTGCCAGCAGCTTACAGGACAGGGATACGCAGTATTTT
cdr3_aa: CASSLQDRDTQYF

d_call: TRBD1
j_call: TRBJ1-5
clone_size: .
v_call: TRBV27
cdr3_nt: TGTGCCAGCAGTTCCGCGGACAGGTACAATCAGCCCCAGCATTTT
cdr3_aa: CASSSADRYNQPQHF

d_call: .
j_call: TRBJ2-2
clone_size: few
v_call: TRBV7-9
cdr3_nt: TGTGCCAGCAGCTTAGTCGGCGGGCGGAGGGGCACCGGGGAGCTGTTTTTT
cdr3_aa: CASSLVGGRRGTGELFF

d_call: TRBD1
j_call: TRBJ1-4
clone_size: .
v_call: TRBV4-1
cdr3_nt: TGCGCCAGCAGCCAAGGAACAGGGGGGGGATCAGAAAAACTGTTTTTT
cdr3_aa: CASSQGTGGGSEKLFF